These T cell receptor beta chains were read from a single sample in a study of T cell responses to AZD1222 COVID-19 vaccine. The repertoire was sequenced with immunoSEQ multiplex PCR; TCRdb's copy has only in-frame clones and lacks some. The sample comprises over 150,000 clones, roughly 90% of which are singletons, and about 4.5% rests with the top ten. Here the sequenced sample was peripheral blood, taken 28 days after the second AZD1222 dose. These TCRs come from an adult who received the AZD1222 COVID-19 vaccine. The CDR3 runs from the conserved cysteine through the conserved F or W. The D gene is left open where the match is weak. Some rows have no size entry. The others give once, few or many, or a class for an expanded clone.

D: -
J: TRBJ2-1
size: -
V: TRBV7-9
DNA: TGTGCCAGCAGCCCCCTTCGAAAGGCGTACAATGAGCAGTTCTTC
CDR3: CASSPLRKAYNEQFF

D: TRBD2
J: TRBJ2-7
size: -
V: TRBV7-8
DNA: TGTGCCAGCAGGCCCGGGGGGGGTGCCTCCTACGAGCAGTACTTC
CDR3: CASRPGGGASYEQYF

D: -
J: TRBJ2-2
size: -
V: TRBV29-1
DNA: TGCAGCGCTCAGAAGGTTTCCCAGGGCACCGGGGAGCTGTTTTTT
CDR3: CSAQKVSQGTGELFF

D: -
J: TRBJ2-5
size: -
V: TRBV7-7
DNA: TGTGCCAGCGGCGCTGGGGGGGCGCTTTTTGAGACCCAGTACTTC
CDR3: CASGAGGALFETQYF

D: TRBD1
J: TRBJ1-1
size: -
V: TRBV2
DNA: TGTGCCAGCACCCCACAGGGGCACCATGAAGCTTTCTTT
CDR3: CASTPQGHHEAFF

D: -
J: TRBJ2-1
size: -
V: TRBV14
DNA: TGTGCCAGCAGCCAAGGGGCCAGGGTCCCCTACAATGAGCAGTTCTTC
CDR3: CASSQGARVPYNEQFF

D: -
J: TRBJ2-2
size: -
V: TRBV5-1
DNA: TGCGCCAGCAGCTTGGTTCCGGTGAACACCGGGGAGCTGTTTTTT
CDR3: CASSLVPVNTGELFF

D: -
J: TRBJ2-7
size: -
V: TRBV6-1
DNA: TGTGCCAGCAGTGACACCTACCCCTACGAGCAGTACTTC
CDR3: CASSDTYPYEQYF

D: -
J: TRBJ2-3
size: -
V: TRBV5-1
DNA: TGCGCCAGCAAAAAGGCGCTACCCGGCACAGATACGCAGTATTTT
CDR3: CASKKALPGTDTQYF

D: -
J: TRBJ1-3
size: -
V: TRBV3-1/TRBV3-2
DNA: TGTGCCAGCAGCCGGCCCCCCGGGGGCTCTGGAAACACCATATATTTT
CDR3: CASSRPPGGSGNTIYF

D: -
J: TRBJ2-3
size: -
V: TRBV6-2/TRBV6-3
DNA: TGTGCCAGCAGCCAGGCAAAGCCTCGCACAGATACGCAGTATTTT
CDR3: CASSQAKPRTDTQYF

D: TRBD1
J: TRBJ1-1
size: -
V: TRBV5-8
DNA: TGTGCCAGCGCCCCAGGACAGGGGTTCACTGAAGCTTTCTTT
CDR3: CASAPGQGFTEAFF

D: -
J: TRBJ1-2
size: -
V: TRBV4-2
DNA: TGTGCCAGCAGCCAGATGGGGGATGCGCCTGCCTACACCTTC
CDR3: CASSQMGDAPAYTF

D: TRBD1
J: TRBJ2-2
size: -
V: TRBV20-1
DNA: TGCAGTGCTAGTCAGGGGGCAAGGGACACCGGGGAGCTGTTTTTT
CDR3: CSASQGARDTGELFF

D: TRBD1
J: TRBJ1-1
size: once
V: TRBV5-1
DNA: TGCGCCAGCAGCTTGGCAGACAGGGCCTTCCCTTCCGGGACTGAAGCTTTCTTT
CDR3: CASSLADRAFPSGTEAFF

D: -
J: TRBJ1-5
size: -
V: TRBV12-5
DNA: TGTGCTAGTGGTTCGGACAGACTTCATCAGCCCCAGCATTTT
CDR3: CASGSDRLHQPQHF

D: -
J: TRBJ2-3
size: -
V: TRBV5-6
DNA: TGTGCCAGCAGCTCGGGAGAGGAGCGGGTTCTCACAGATACGCAGTATTTT
CDR3: CASSSGEERVLTDTQYF

D: -
J: TRBJ2-1
size: -
V: TRBV6-5
DNA: TGTGCCAGCAGTTATCGGGATCTTACCTACAATGAGCAGTTCTTC
CDR3: CASSYRDLTYNEQFF

D: -
J: TRBJ1-2
size: few
V: TRBV19
DNA: TGTGCCAGTAGTGACCCCGTTAGGGACTATGGCTACACCTTC
CDR3: CASSDPVRDYGYTF

D: -
J: TRBJ1-1
size: -
V: TRBV6-6
DNA: TGTGCCAGCAGTTTACTTTTGGGTTTGGCTTTCTTT
CDR3: CASSLLLGLAFF

D: -
J: TRBJ1-5
size: -
V: TRBV4-1
DNA: TGCGCCAGCAGCCAGTTTTTGGGGGAACGGGGCAATCAGCCCCAGCATTTT
CDR3: CASSQFLGERGNQPQHF

D: -
J: TRBJ1-5
size: -
V: TRBV4-1
DNA: TGCGCCAGCAGCCAAGAGTCCGGGTTTGGATCTCAGCCCCAGCATTTT
CDR3: CASSQESGFGSQPQHF

D: -
J: TRBJ2-1
size: -
V: TRBV12-3/TRBV12-4
DNA: TGTGCCAGCAGCCCCCGCGACAGGCGTTGGTTCTTC
CDR3: CASSPRDRRWFF

D: TRBD2
J: TRBJ2-2
size: -
V: TRBV30
DNA: TGTGCCTGGAGTACGGGACTATCCACCGGGGAGCTGTTTTTT
CDR3: CAWSTGLSTGELFF

D: TRBD2
J: TRBJ2-1
size: -
V: TRBV7-6
DNA: TGTGCCAGCGGGCCGGAATCAAGCGGGGGGCGATACAATGAGCAGTTCTTC
CDR3: CASGPESSGGRYNEQFF

D: -
J: TRBJ1-1
size: -
V: TRBV25-1
DNA: TGTGCCAGCAGTGACAGGGGCGAAGCTTTCTTT
CDR3: CASSDRGEAFF

D: -
J: TRBJ1-2
size: -
V: TRBV5-6
DNA: TGTGCCAGCAGCTCAGGGTATGGCTACACCTTC
CDR3: CASSSGYGYTF

D: -
J: TRBJ1-1
size: -
V: TRBV20-1
DNA: TGCAGTGCTAGGGGTCAGGGTGAAGCTTTCTTT
CDR3: CSARGQGEAFF

D: TRBD1
J: TRBJ1-5
size: -
V: TRBV5-5
DNA: TGTGCCAGCAGCTTGCTCGGGGACAGGGGAGGGAGACAGCCCCAGCATTTT
CDR3: CASSLLGDRGGRQPQHF

D: -
J: TRBJ2-1
size: -
V: TRBV19
DNA: TGTGCCAGTAGACCCCCCGTGGGTGAGCAGTTCTTC
CDR3: CASRPPVGEQFF

D: -
J: TRBJ1-5
size: -
V: TRBV2
DNA: TGTGCCAGCAGTGAATTAGGGGTGAGCAATCAGCCCCAGCATTTT
CDR3: CASSELGVSNQPQHF

D: -
J: TRBJ1-4
size: -
V: TRBV29-1
DNA: TGCAGCGTTGGGGACCGGGGTGAAAAACTGTTTTTT
CDR3: CSVGDRGEKLFF

D: -
J: TRBJ1-6
size: -
V: TRBV6-1
DNA: TGTGCCAGCAGTGACTTCACCGGTGGGTCCTATAATTCACCCCTCCACTTT
CDR3: CASSDFTGGSYNSPLHF

D: -
J: TRBJ1-1
size: -
V: TRBV19
DNA: TGTGCCAGTAGTCCCGGGGCACGTAACACTGAAGCTTTCTTT
CDR3: CASSPGARNTEAFF